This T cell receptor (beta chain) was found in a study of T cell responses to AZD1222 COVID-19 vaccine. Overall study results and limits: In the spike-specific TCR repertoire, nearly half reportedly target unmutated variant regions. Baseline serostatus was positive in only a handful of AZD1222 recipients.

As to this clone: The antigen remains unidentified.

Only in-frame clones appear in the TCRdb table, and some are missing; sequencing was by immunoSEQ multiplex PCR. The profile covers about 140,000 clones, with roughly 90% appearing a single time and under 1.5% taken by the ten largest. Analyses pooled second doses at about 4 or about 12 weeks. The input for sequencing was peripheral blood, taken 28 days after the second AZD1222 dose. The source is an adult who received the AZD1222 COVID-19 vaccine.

The CDR3 nucleotides are TGTGCCAGCAGCTTAGGGACAGGCTACGAGCAGTACTTC. It is translated as CASSLGTGYEQYF. V gene TRBV7-9 combines with J gene TRBJ2-7, with TRBD1 matching 7 bases. The CDR3 length is 13 residues. Germline CDR1 is SEHNR and CDR2 is FQNEAQ (reference sequence). V lost 1 base and J lost 3; bases outside the gene matches: 0.